Presented here are 8 T cell receptor beta chains from one specimen sequenced in a study of CD8+CD57+ T cells in acquired aplastic anemia listed by TCRdb under 2018. Sequencing was performed on an Illumina HiSeq 2000. Profiling of TCR beta VDJ combinations and CDR3 sequences used genomic DNA as the template. TCRdb reprocessed the public reads (quality trimming at Q25 with fastp, clone calling with MiXCR) and kept in-frame beta chains. Under each unique CDR3 protein, matching rows form one entry showing the most common genes and DNA. The sample records about 220,000 distinct CDR3 sequences, roughly half of which are singletons. 7.8% of the sample is in the top ten clones. The patients picked for sequencing were ones in whom flow cytometry had shown an expansion of CD8+CD57+ cells. The sample consisted of sorted CD4+, CD8+, or CD8+CD57+ T cells (not recorded which) from PBMCs. These TCRs come from a human donor with aplastic anemia.

Points on this clonotype: It may be a read error: a sequence one base away is much more abundant. The J gene is TRBJ2-7, the V gene TRBV6-1, with 12 positions matching TRBD2. This CDR3 has 16 residues. The germline V gene has CDR1 MNHNS and CDR2 SASEGT. The CDR3 region is CASSELLTSGRGRQDF. CDR3 DNA sequence: TGTGCCAGCAGTGAATTGCTGACTAGCGGGAGAGGTCGGCAGGACTTC.

The chain employs TRBV7-3 and TRBJ1-2; D possibly corresponds to TRBD1 (5 bases). Per the germline V gene, CDR1 is SGHTA and CDR2 is FQGTGA. V was trimmed by 1 base and J by 8 bases, leaving 17 bases between them. This CDR3 has 15 amino acids. Here the CDR3 reads CASSLSPGTLSGYTF. In DNA form, the CDR3 reads TGTGCCAGCAGCTTAAGCCCAGGGACCCTTTCGGGCTACACCTTC.

This clonotype was detected ten times or more. In DNA form, the CDR3 reads TGTGCCAGCAGCCCGTGGACAGTCTATCAGCCCCAGCATTTT. Amino acid sequence: CASSPWTVYQPQHF. J is TRBJ1-5 and V is TRBV5-8; D perhaps matches TRBD1 (6 bases). Trimming removed 4 bases at V and 5 bases at J, with 13 bases between. The CDR3 totals 14 residues. The germline gives CDR1 SGHTS, CDR2 YDEGEE.

This chain links TRBV14 with TRBJ2-3, with TRBD2 matching 15 bases. CDR1 is SGHDN, CDR2 FVKESK, per germline. V gave up 0 bases and J gave up 2 bases; unmatched junction bases: 6. The CDR3 has 19 residues. The CDR3 sequence: CASSQDPGTSGRFTDTQYF. CDR3 nucleotides: TGTGCCAGCAGCCAAGACCCCGGGACTAGCGGGAGGTTCACAGATACGCAGTATTTT.

This clonotype was seen ten or more times. The chain recombines TRBV7-3 with TRBJ2-7; 8 nucleotides match TRBD2. The germline V gene has CDR1 SGHTA and CDR2 FQGTGA. Trimming at V came to 4 bases and at J to 5 bases, leaving 10 bases not matched to a gene. The CDR3 totals 15 residues. The CDR3 reads CASSSSGTSSDEQYF. Here the CDR3 DNA reads TGTGCCAGCAGCTCCTCCGGGACTAGTAGCGACGAGCAGTACTTC.

This clonotype was recorded at least ten times. The chain is built from TRBV20-1 and TRBJ2-7; 7 nucleotides agree with TRBD2. After removal of 2 bases from V and 3 bases from J, the junction contained 4 bases not matched to a gene. Germline V gives CDR1 DFQATT, CDR2 SNEGSKA (reference sequence). This CDR3 has 13 amino acids. The CDR3 DNA reads as TGCAGTGCTAGATGGGAGGGATACTACGAGCAGTACTTC. This sequence encodes CSARWEGYYEQYF.

The chain is built from TRBV13 and TRBJ1-5, with D hard to call. Between the trimmed V and J ends, which lost 8 bases and 3 bases, there was a span of 14 bases. From germline, CDR1 is PRHDT and CDR2 FYEKMQ (reference sequence). The CDR3 loop spans 14 amino acids. The CDR3: CASSPRENNQPQHF. CDR3 coding DNA: TGTGCCAGCTCACCCCGGGAGAACAATCAGCCCCAGCATTTT.

CDR3 loop: CSVRRDSDYGYTF. For the CDR3, the DNA is TGCAGCGTGCGCCGGGACTCGGACTATGGCTACACCTTC. The V gene is TRBV29-1, the J gene TRBJ1-2; D might be TRBD1 (5 bases). Trimming took off 6 bases at V and 3 bases at J, with 14 bases between the two ends. The V gene's germline CDR1 is SQVTM and CDR2 ANQGSEA. The CDR3 contains 13 residues.